These T cell receptor beta chains were read from a single sample in a study of blood T cell repertoires in COVID-19. Method: immunoSEQ multiplex PCR; TCRdb's copy keeps in-frame clones and lacks some. The sample yields about 180,000 clones, roughly four fifths seen once. What was sequenced was peripheral blood. Receptor source: a woman in her sixties or seventies with COVID-19, enrolled during active disease. Both conserved end residues are part of each CDR3. D genes are given only for firm matches. Only some rows state a clone size, as once, few, many or a class for expanded clones.

size | D | J | V | CDR3 | DNA
once | TRBD1 | TRBJ1-2 | TRBV6-5 | CASSWDRYNYGYTF | TGTGCCAGCAGTTGGGACAGATACAACTATGGCTACACCTTC
once | TRBD1 | TRBJ1-1 | TRBV7-2 | CASSLQGALTEAFF | TGTGCCAGCAGCTTACAGGGGGCGCTGACTGAAGCTTTCTTT
. | TRBD2 | TRBJ2-1 | TRBV7-2 | CASSLWAGGGEQFF | TGTGCCAGCAGCTTATGGGCGGGAGGCGGTGAGCAGTTCTTC
. | TRBD1 | TRBJ1-2 | TRBV4-3 | CASSQDIGDRDGYTF | TGCGCCAGCAGCCAAGATATAGGGGACAGGGACGGCTACACCTTC
. | TRBD1 | TRBJ1-2 | TRBV30 | CAWKPGQPAANYGYTF | TGTGCCTGGAAACCGGGACAGCCTGCAGCTAACTATGGCTACACCTTC
. | TRBD2 | TRBJ2-5 | TRBV5-1 | CASSFRTSGVQETQYF | TGCGCCAGCAGCTTCCGGACTAGCGGAGTTCAAGAGACCCAGTACTTC
. | TRBD1 | TRBJ2-2 | TRBV14 | CASNRDRNTGELFF | TGTGCCAGTAACCGGGACAGGAACACCGGGGAGCTGTTTTTT
. | . | TRBJ1-4 | TRBV10-3 | CAISSKLTGVNEKLFF | TGTGCCATCAGTTCTAAACTGACAGGCGTCAATGAAAAACTGTTTTTT
. | TRBD1 | TRBJ1-5 | TRBV28 | CASSSHGQGRSQPQHF | TGTGCCAGCAGTTCCCACGGACAGGGTAGAAGTCAGCCCCAGCATTTT
few | . | TRBJ1-2 | TRBV21-1 | CASSKAPGQPLDGYTF | TGTGCCAGCAGCAAAGCCCCGGGACAGCCATTAGATGGCTACACCTTC
. | . | TRBJ2-5 | TRBV2 | CASGGQPLGETQYF | TGTGCCAGCGGCGGACAACCTCTGGGGGAGACCCAGTACTTC
. | . | TRBJ2-1 | TRBV7-9 | CASSHSGGLNEQFF | TGTGCCAGCAGTCACTCTGGAGGCCTCAATGAGCAGTTCTTC
. | . | TRBJ2-5 | TRBV30 | CAWSVSGSTGETQYF | TGTGCCTGGAGTGTTTCGGGGTCCACCGGTGAGACCCAGTACTTC
. | . | TRBJ1-5 | TRBV7-2 | CASSLRQALNQPQHF | TGTGCCAGCAGCCTCAGACAGGCGCTCAATCAGCCCCAGCATTTT